Below are 21 T cell receptor beta chains sequenced from a single sample in a study of control samples from healthy donors and cancer patients. Using immunoSEQ multiplex PCR, the repertoire was profiled, and TCRdb retains in-frame clones only, with some absent. The sample carries 150,000 to 200,000 clones, 90% recorded once. The sequencing sample was made of blood. The receptors were sampled from a woman aged 50 to 65 in good health.

The chain has TRBV15 and TRBJ1-2; 7 nucleotides align to TRBD1. CDR3 size: 15 residues. The germline V gene encodes CDR1 LNHNV and CDR2 YYDKDF (reference sequence). V was clipped by 3 bases and J by 2 bases; unmatched bases: 6. CDR3 sequence reads: CATSSVTGVNYGYTF. DNA for the CDR3: TGTGCCACCAGCAGCGTTACAGGGGTAAACTATGGCTACACCTTC.

This chain joins TRBV7-8 and TRBJ2-6, with D unresolved. The CDR3 totals 19 residues. CDR1 and CDR2 (germline): SGHVS, FQNEAQ. Trimming stripped 2 bases from V and 0 bases from J, with 17 bases between. The CDR3 DNA reads as TGTGCCAGCAGCTTACCGACGGGTTTGGGGTCCTCTGGGGCCAACGTCCTGACTTTC. This gives the protein CASSLPTGLGSSGANVLTF.

The V gene is TRBV2, the J gene TRBJ1-5; D is uncertain. CDR1 is SNHLY and CDR2 is FYNNEI in the germline V gene. Trimming shortened V by 3 bases and J by 5 bases, and 5 bases separated the two germline ends. The CDR3 contains 12 residues. The CDR3 sequence is CASSDQDQPQHF. The CDR3 coding sequence is TGTGCCAGCAGTGACCAGGATCAGCCCCAGCATTTT.

The J gene is TRBJ1-6, the V gene TRBV2; a weak D match, TRBD1 (6 bases). The V and J ends lost 5 bases and 7 bases respectively, with 18 bases between them. The CDR3 is 16 amino acids. The germline V gene has CDR1 SNHLY and CDR2 FYNNEI. CDR3 DNA: TGTGCCAGCAGTTCCTTGGGGGGCTCTGGAAATTCACCCCTCCACTTT. Encoded protein: CASSSLGGSGNSPLHF.

This clone was seen a few times. The rearrangement links TRBV24-1 to TRBJ1-6; maybe TRBD1 (5 bases). V dropped 9 bases and J dropped 11 bases, with 16 bases sitting between them. Per the germline V gene, CDR1 is KGHDR and CDR2 is SFDVKD. The CDR3 has 13 amino acids. CDR3 sequence: CATPLSLGPPLHF. The CDR3 DNA sequence: TGTGCCACCCCCCTTAGCTTGGGGCCACCCCTCCACTTT.

The chain employs TRBV16 and TRBJ1-1, with a possible D match to TRBD1 (6 bases). From germline, CDR1 is KGHSY and CDR2 FQNENV. Trimming shortened V by 3 bases and J by 5 bases, and 13 bases separated the two germline ends. The CDR3 is 14 residues long. The CDR3 loop reads CASSQSRTGTEAFF. The CDR3 DNA reads TGTGCCAGCAGCCAGTCCCGAACAGGGACTGAAGCTTTCTTT.

V is TRBV11-2 and J is TRBJ2-7; D uncertain. The germline CDR1 and CDR2 sequences are SGHAT and FQNNGV. CDR3 length: 14 residues. With 2 bases removed from V and 3 bases from J, the gap between germline ends came to 11 bases. The CDR3 sequence: CASSLLKGNYEQYF. The CDR3 DNA reads as TGTGCCAGCAGCTTACTCAAGGGAAACTACGAGCAGTACTTC.

This clone was counted between two and nine times. This chain connects TRBV30 to TRBJ2-5; 14 bases are a match to TRBD2. There are 17 residues in the CDR3. Germline-derived CDR1 and CDR2 are GTSNPN and SVGIG (reference sequence). J gave up 4 bases and V 5 bases, and 12 bases lay outside the gene matches. Here the CDR3 reads CAWSLSQTSGGGETQYF. Here the CDR3 DNA reads TGTGCCTGGTCTCTATCCCAGACTAGCGGGGGGGGAGAGACCCAGTACTTC.

The chain joins TRBV7-2 to TRBJ1-2; the D is unclear. The CDR3 sequence is 14 residues long. The V end was cut by 1 base, the J end by 4 bases, with 10 bases between. Germline CDR1 reads SGHTA; CDR2 reads FQGNSA. Here the CDR3 DNA reads TGTGCCAGCAGCTTAGATGGCAGGTTCTATGGCTACACCTTC. Translation: CASSLDGRFYGYTF.

The J gene is TRBJ2-7, the V gene TRBV5-1; D is perhaps TRBD1 (5 bases). Germline CDR1 reads SGHRS; CDR2 reads YFSETQ. Trimming took 0 bases from V and 2 from J, leaving 6 bases between them. The CDR3 extends over 13 amino acids. Here the CDR3 DNA reads TGCGCCAGCAGCTTGGCACAGGCCTACGAGCAGTACTTC. Encoded protein: CASSLAQAYEQYF. Full variable domain (rest looked up from reference TRBV5-1 and TRBJ2-7): KAGVTQTPRYLIKTRGQQVTLSCSPISGHRSVSWYQQTPGQGLQFLFEYFSETQRNKGNFPGRFSGRQFSNSRSEMNVSTLELGDSALYLCASSLAQAYEQYFGPGTRLTVT.

This chain uses TRBV27 with TRBJ2-4, with D perhaps TRBD1 or TRBD2 (6 bases each). CDR3 length: 14 amino acids. Germline V gene sequence: CDR1 MNHEY, CDR2 SMNVEV (reference sequence). V lost 6 bases to trimming and J lost 7 bases, with 16 bases between them. The CDR3 protein is CASRGVRGRNIQYF. Written as DNA, the CDR3 is TGTGCCAGCAGGGGAGTGAGGGGGAGGAACATTCAGTACTTC.

This chain links TRBV3-1 (or the pseudogene TRBV3-2) with TRBJ2-7; D uncertain. Germline loops: CDR1 LGHDT, CDR2 YNNKEL (reference sequence). V was cut by 8 bases and J by 3 bases, with 8 bases left in between. The CDR3 has 11 residues. CDR3 loop: CASGFFYEQYF. Here the CDR3 DNA reads TGTGCCAGCGGGTTCTTCTACGAGCAGTACTTC.

This clone was counted only a few times. This chain uses TRBV5-1 with TRBJ1-1; D is undetermined. Germline assignment: CDR1 SGHRS and CDR2 YFSETQ. The CDR3 is 16 residues long. V lost 3 bases to trimming and J lost 3 bases, with 18 bases between them. The CDR3 loop is CASSYYQIGRYTEAFF. The CDR3, as DNA: TGCGCCAGCAGCTACTACCAAATTGGACGTTACACTGAAGCTTTCTTT. The variable domain in full, completed from reference TRBV5-1 and TRBJ1-1, reads KAGVTQTPRYLIKTRGQQVTLSCSPISGHRSVSWYQQTPGQGLQFLFEYFSETQRNKGNFPGRFSGRQFSNSRSEMNVSTLELGDSALYLCASSYYQIGRYTEAFFGQGTRLTVV.

The J gene is TRBJ1-5, the V gene TRBV7-9; no definite D call. With 3 bases removed from V and 7 bases from J, the gap between germline ends came to 7 bases. CDR3 size: 12 residues. Germline lookup yields CDR1 SEHNR and CDR2 FQNEAQ (reference sequence). The CDR3 reads CASSLVAQPQHF. The CDR3 DNA reads as TGTGCCAGCAGCTTGGTAGCCCAGCCCCAGCATTTT.

This chain connects TRBV3-1 (or the pseudogene TRBV3-2) to TRBJ1-4; D is perhaps TRBD1 (5 bases). The germline CDR1 and CDR2 sequences are LGHDT and YNNKEL (reference sequence). The CDR3 spans 12 residues. V gave up 1 base and J gave up 11 bases, with 8 bases separating them. The CDR3 loop is CASSQGGGKLFF. CDR3 nucleotide sequence: TGTGCCAGCAGCCAAGGGGGGGGGAAACTGTTTTTT.

This clone was seen just once. The chain links TRBV7-8 to TRBJ2-2; perhaps TRBD2 as D (5 bases). The CDR3 totals 13 residues. V was trimmed by 5 bases and J by 5 bases, leaving 9 bases between them. Germline CDR1 and CDR2: SGHVS and FQNEAQ. The CDR3 sequence is CASSRSGTGELFF. CDR3 nucleotide sequence: TGTGCCAGCAGCAGGTCGGGGACCGGGGAGCTGTTTTTT. Complete variable domain (other parts from reference TRBV7-8 and TRBJ2-2): GAGVSQSPRYKVAKRGQDVALRCDPISGHVSLFWYQQALGQGPEFLTYFQNEAQLDKSGLPSDRFFAERPEGSVSTLKIQRTQQEDSAVYLCASSRSGTGELFFGEGSRLTVL.

The chain links TRBV29-1 to TRBJ1-1; D not certain. This CDR3 has 12 amino acids. Trimming took 7 bases from V and 3 from J, leaving 12 bases between them. Germline-derived CDR1 and CDR2 are SQVTM and ANQGSEA. The CDR3 loop is CSARERDTEAFF. The CDR3 bases are TGCAGCGCCCGGGAGCGGGACACTGAAGCTTTCTTT.

The count of this clone is one. Distinct nucleotide sequences in the sample also encode this CDR3. The gene calls are TRBV7-2 and TRBJ1-5; D perhaps matches TRBD1 (5 bases). Per germline, CDR1 SGHTA and CDR2 FQGNSA. This CDR3 contains 13 residues. Trimming cost V 5 bases and J 5 bases, with 10 bases left between them. For the CDR3, the DNA is TGTGCCAGCAGCCTCGACAGATATCAGCCCCAGCATTTT. Translated: CASSLDRYQPQHF.

The rearrangement joins TRBV30 to TRBJ2-3, with a possible D match to TRBD2 (6 bases). Trimming took off 0 bases at V and 11 bases at J, with 27 bases between the two ends. The CDR3 runs to 17 residues. The germline CDR1 and CDR2 sequences are GTSNPN and SVGIG (reference sequence). For the CDR3, the DNA is TGTGCCTGGAGTGTAATTCCCGGGACTCCCACTGCAGTGGGGCAGTATTTT. Protein sequence: CAWSVIPGTPTAVGQYF.

This chain uses TRBV19 with TRBJ1-2; possible D gene TRBD1, 5 bases. CDR3 length equals 15 residues. Per germline, CDR1 LNHDA and CDR2 SQIVND (reference sequence). Trimming took off 9 bases at V and 4 bases at J, with 21 bases between the two ends. The CDR3 region has the DNA TGTGCCAGCTGGCTTGTGGGGACGCCTGCCTATGGCTACACCTTC. The encoded protein is CASWLVGTPAYGYTF.

The V gene is TRBV4-3, the J gene TRBJ2-3; 7 bases agree with TRBD2. The CDR3 has 12 amino acids. V shed 0 bases, J shed 10 bases, and the junction held 1 base outside the gene matches. The germline V gene encodes CDR1 LGHNA and CDR2 YSLEER. In nucleotides, the CDR3 is TGCGCCAGCAGCCAAGAGGGGAGGGCGCAGTATTTT. Protein product: CASSQEGRAQYF.